This is a list of T cell receptor beta chains from one sample in a study of blood T cell repertoires in COVID-19. The data were produced by immunoSEQ multiplex PCR, yet TCRdb's version contains in-frame clones alone and is incomplete. The table shows about 180,000 clones, with 82% occurring only once. Sequenced sample: peripheral blood. All receptors derive from a woman aged 65 to 85 with acute or convalescent COVID-19. Both conserved end residues are part of each CDR3. Each record gives: J gene, V gene, D gene, CDR3 length, clone size, CDR3 DNA, CDR3 protein. A D gene is named only where the DNA matches it firmly. Expanded clones get a size class; other rows say once, few or many, or leave the size out.

TRBJ1-1 TRBV29-1 . 8 . TGCAGCGTCGATCACTTTGACTTT CSVDHFDF
TRBJ2-7 TRBV7-2 . 14 . TGTGCCAGCAGCTTACTAGCCAACTCCTACGAGCAGTACTTC CASSLLANSYEQYF
TRBJ1-2 TRBV4-2 . 15 . TGTGCCAGCAGCCAAGCGACAGCCTCTGGCTATGGCTACACCTTC CASSQATASGYGYTF
TRBJ2-5 TRBV24-1 . 17 . TGTGCCACCAGTGAATATGCGGGACTCGGACGAGGAGAGACCCAGTACTTC CATSEYAGLGRGETQYF
TRBJ2-7 TRBV7-2 . 11 . TGTGCCAGCAGCTTAGATAGGAGGGCGTACTTC CASSLDRRAYF
TRBJ1-2 TRBV9 . 16 . TGTGCCAGCAGCGCCGAGGGAAGGGGGACATTCTATGGCTACACCTTC CASSAEGRGTFYGYTF
TRBJ2-5 TRBV6-5 TRBD1 12 . TGTGCCAGCAGGACAGGGCACGAGACCCAGTACTTC CASRTGHETQYF
TRBJ2-3 TRBV5-6 . 12 once TGTGCCAGCAGCTTGGCCGGAGATACGCAGTATTTT CASSLAGDTQYF
TRBJ2-7 TRBV5-1 TRBD2 15 . TGCGCCAGCAGCGGAACTAGCGGGAGAGGCCACGAGCAGTACTTC CASSGTSGRGHEQYF
TRBJ1-2 TRBV10-3 . 16 . TGTGCCATCGCCCGTGTAAAACGGGGGGAGGACTATGGCTACACCTTC CAIARVKRGEDYGYTF
TRBJ1-1 TRBV15 . 14 . TGTGCCACCAGCAGAGATAGACAGCCCACTGAAGCTTTCTTT CATSRDRQPTEAFF
TRBJ1-2 TRBV6-1 TRBD1 13 few TGTGCCAGCAGTGACCGGGACAGGGGTGGCTACACCTTC CASSDRDRGGYTF
TRBJ1-2 TRBV7-2 . 16 once TGTGCCAGCAGCTTAGGATGGGATCAGGAGGGCTATGGCTACACCTTC CASSLGWDQEGYGYTF
TRBJ2-5 TRBV6-5 TRBD1 13 . TGTGCCAGCGGGACGACAGGGAACGAGACCCAGTACTTC CASGTTGNETQYF
TRBJ2-3 TRBV6-2/TRBV6-3 . 14 . TGTGCCAGCAGTTACGGCAGGGTCTCAGATACGCAGTATTTT CASSYGRVSDTQYF
TRBJ1-2 TRBV30 . 13 few TGTGCCTGGAGTGTTGGGGAGGGGCAGGGCTACACCTTC CAWSVGEGQGYTF
TRBJ2-6 TRBV3-1/TRBV3-2 . 15 . TGTGCCAGCACTGACAGTCCCTCTGGGGCCAACGTCCTGACTTTC CASTDSPSGANVLTF
TRBJ1-2 TRBV6-6 TRBD1 14 . TGTGCCAGCAGATATGGACAGGGAAAATACGGCTACACCTTC CASRYGQGKYGYTF
TRBJ2-7 TRBV5-1 . 14 few TGCGCCAGCAGCTTGTCAACTGGTCCCTACGAGCAGTACTTC CASSLSTGPYEQYF
TRBJ2-7 TRBV5-8 TRBD1 14 . TGTGCCAGCAGCCGACAGGGGACCTCCTACGAGCAGTACTTC CASSRQGTSYEQYF
TRBJ2-2 TRBV27 . 15 . TGTGCCAGCAGTCCTACCCGTGTGGGGACAGGGGAGCTGTTTTTT CASSPTRVGTGELFF
TRBJ1-1 TRBV27 . 14 . TGTGCCAGCAGTTTGACGGGATCGAACACTGAAGCTTTCTTT CASSLTGSNTEAFF